This T cell receptor beta chain was sequenced during a study of identifying expanded T cells in peripheral blood. Findings of the study overall: Clone count variance between approximately 2-week samples rose with total template count.

Sequencing was performed with immunoSEQ multiplex PCR; in TCRdb, only in-frame clones are kept and a portion is missing. The sample gives more than 50,000 clones, over 80% of which show up once; about 15% is in the top ten. Healthy donors had no documented immune events, such as infections, while sampled. As to this clone: No antigen is known for it.

CDR1 and CDR2 (germline): GTSNPN, SVGIG (reference sequence). V was cut by 5 bases and J by 0 bases, with 11 bases left in between. The CDR3 contains 13 residues. V gene TRBV30 combines with J gene TRBJ2-7, with D perhaps assigned TRBD1 or TRBD2 (5 bases each). This TCR derives from a person aged 18 to 70 in good health. Sequencing was done on a sample of blood. The CDR3 nucleotides are TGTGCCTGGGGTGACGGGGCCTCCTACGAGCAGTACTTC. Protein sequence: CAWGDGASYEQYF. Full variable domain (rest looked up from reference TRBV30 and TRBJ2-7): SQTIHQWPATLVQPVGSPLSLECTVEGTSNPNLYWYRQAAGRGLQLLFYSVGIGQISSEVPQNLSASRPQDRQFILSSKKLLLSDSGFYLCAWGDGASYEQYFGPGTRLTVT.